This T cell receptor (beta chain) was observed in a study of blood T cell repertoires in COVID-19. Study summary: Sites across the United States, Italy and Spain contributed samples from acute and convalescent COVID-19.

The J segment lost 10 bases and the V segment lost 4 bases, leaving 5 bases of the junction unmatched. The CDR3 length is 14 residues. Germline lookup yields CDR1 SNHLY and CDR2 FYNNEI. Clones were sequenced by immunoSEQ multiplex PCR, and TCRdb holds only the in-frame ones, with some missing. The sample lists about 160,000 clones, about 74% occurring once. The sequence derives from a man aged 60-69 years with acute or convalescent COVID-19. The V and J genes are TRBV2 and TRBJ1-6; 9 bases are shared with TRBD1. The specimen sequenced was peripheral blood. CDR3 residues: CASSGGQGSSPLHF. The CDR3, as DNA: TGTGCCAGCAGTGGGGGACAGGGTTCATCACCCCTCCACTTT.